This T cell receptor beta chain came from a study of neurological immune-mediated disorders. Study information: Relapsing-remitting disease affected around 31, and secondary progressive 3, of 34 multiple sclerosis patients. Overall study findings and caveats: TCR clonal expansion peaked in HTLV-1-associated myelopathy patients and was lowest in multiple sclerosis patients.

Via MiXCR, TCRdb re-called the 5' RACE reads, giving one row per CDR3 protein. The data contain around 130,000 distinct CDR3 sequences, around 3% of them seen just once; the ten biggest clones take up 1.3%. This clonotype was observed at least ten times. Its antigen is unidentified. The germline V gene encodes CDR1 SGHRS and CDR2 YFSETQ. This CDR3 is 14 amino acids long. V was pared by 8 bases and J by 4 bases, with 17 bases between. This TCR was sampled from a woman in her 30s with multiple sclerosis. The chain joins TRBV5-1 to TRBJ2-3; a possible D gene is TRBD2 (6 bases). Input material: PBMCs. This chain's CDR3 is CASKTAGPADTQYF. The CDR3 nucleotides are TGCGCCAGTAAAACTGCGGGACCCGCAGATACGCAGTATTTT.